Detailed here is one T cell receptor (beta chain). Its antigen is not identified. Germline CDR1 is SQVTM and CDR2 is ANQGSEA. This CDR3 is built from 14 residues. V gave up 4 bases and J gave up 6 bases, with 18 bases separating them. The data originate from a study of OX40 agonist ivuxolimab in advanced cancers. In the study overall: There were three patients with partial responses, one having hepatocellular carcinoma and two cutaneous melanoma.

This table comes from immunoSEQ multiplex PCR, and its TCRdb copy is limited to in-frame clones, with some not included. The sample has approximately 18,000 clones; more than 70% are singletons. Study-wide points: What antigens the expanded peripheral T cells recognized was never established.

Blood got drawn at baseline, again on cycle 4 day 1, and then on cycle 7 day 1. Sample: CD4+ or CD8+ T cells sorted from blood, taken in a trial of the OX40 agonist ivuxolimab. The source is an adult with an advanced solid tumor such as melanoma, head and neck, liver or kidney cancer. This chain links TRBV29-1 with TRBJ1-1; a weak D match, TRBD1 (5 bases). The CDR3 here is CSVAGALDRAEAFF. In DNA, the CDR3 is TGCAGCGTTGCCGGGGCCCTCGACAGAGCTGAAGCTTTCTTT. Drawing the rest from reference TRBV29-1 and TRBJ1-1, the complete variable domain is SAVISQKPSRDICQRGTSLTIQCQVDSQVTMMFWYRQQPGQSLTLIATANQGSEATYESGFVIDKFPISRPNLTFSTLTVSNMSPEDSSIYLCSVAGALDRAEAFFGQGTRLTVV.